This T cell receptor beta chain was documented in a study of blood T cells in healthy people across ages. Germline loops: CDR1 MNHEY, CDR2 SVGEGT. CDR3 length: 16 amino acids. Trimming cost V 6 bases and J 5 bases; bases outside gene matches: 12. With a J-beta primer mix and a sample-barcoded 5' primer, a second PCR ran about 7 to 11 cycles. TCRdb reprocessed the 5' RACE reads with MiXCR, giving one entry per CDR3 protein. The sample contains 600,000 or so distinct CDR3 sequences, roughly 43% of which appear only once. The sample, 9 to 10 milliliters of peripheral blood, was drawn from each donor. This TCR came from a man of 80 years or more in good health. The chain recombines TRBV6-2 or TRBV6-3 with TRBJ2-1; 8 bases fit TRBD2. Material for sequencing was blood. The CDR3 nucleotides are TGTGCCAGCAGCTCCGGGGGGGCAGGGGCTCACAATGAGCAGTTCTTC. It is translated as CASSSGGAGAHNEQFF.